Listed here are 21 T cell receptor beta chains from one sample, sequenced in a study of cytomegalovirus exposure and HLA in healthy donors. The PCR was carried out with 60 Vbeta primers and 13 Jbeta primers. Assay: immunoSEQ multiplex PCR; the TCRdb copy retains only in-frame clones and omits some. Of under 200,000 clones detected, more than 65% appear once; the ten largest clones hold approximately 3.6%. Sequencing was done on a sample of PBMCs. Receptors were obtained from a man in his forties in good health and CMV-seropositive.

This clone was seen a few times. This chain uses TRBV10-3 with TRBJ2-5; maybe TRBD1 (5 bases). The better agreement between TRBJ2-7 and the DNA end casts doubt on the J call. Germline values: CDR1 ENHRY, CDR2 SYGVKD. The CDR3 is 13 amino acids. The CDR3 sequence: CAIGAVSLHEQYF. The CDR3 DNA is TGTGCCATCGGGGCAGTTTCCCTCCACGAGCAGTACTTC.

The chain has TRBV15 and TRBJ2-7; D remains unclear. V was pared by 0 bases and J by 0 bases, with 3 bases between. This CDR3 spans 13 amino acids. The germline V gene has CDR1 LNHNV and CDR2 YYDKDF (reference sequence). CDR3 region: CATSREASYEQYF. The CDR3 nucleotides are TGTGCCACCAGCAGAGAGGCCTCCTACGAGCAGTACTTC. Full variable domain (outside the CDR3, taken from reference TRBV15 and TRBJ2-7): DAMVIQNPRYQVTQFGKPVTLSCSQTLNHNVMYWYQQKSSQAPKLLFHYYDKDFNNEADTPDNFQSRRPNTSFCFLDIRSPGLGDTAMYLCATSREASYEQYFGPGTRLTVT.

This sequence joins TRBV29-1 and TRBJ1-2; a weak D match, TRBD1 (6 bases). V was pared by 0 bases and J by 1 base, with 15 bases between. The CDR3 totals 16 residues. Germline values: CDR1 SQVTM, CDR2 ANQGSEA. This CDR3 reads CSVEDWARGRNYGYTF. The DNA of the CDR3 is TGCAGCGTTGAAGATTGGGCCAGGGGTCGTAACTATGGCTACACCTTC.

CDR3 sequence reads: CEASSGSWETQYF. CDR3 in DNA: TGTGAAGCGTCTAGCGGGAGTTGGGAGACCCAGTACTTC. The chain has TRBV27 and TRBJ2-5, with 10 bases that match TRBD2. The CDR3 has 13 amino acids. Germline values: CDR1 MNHEY, CDR2 SMNVEV (reference sequence).

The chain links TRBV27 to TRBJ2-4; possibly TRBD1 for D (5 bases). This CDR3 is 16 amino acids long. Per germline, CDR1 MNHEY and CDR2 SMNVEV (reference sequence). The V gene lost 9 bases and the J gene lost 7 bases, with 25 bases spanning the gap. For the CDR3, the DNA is TGTGCCAGTGCCTGGCAGGGCGGATTCGAGAGGAACATTCAGTACTTC. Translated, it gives CASAWQGGFERNIQYF.

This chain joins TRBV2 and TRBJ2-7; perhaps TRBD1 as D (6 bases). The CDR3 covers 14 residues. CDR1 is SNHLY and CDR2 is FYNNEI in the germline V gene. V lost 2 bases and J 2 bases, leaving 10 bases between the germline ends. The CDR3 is CASSELPGAYEQYF. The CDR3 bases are TGTGCCAGCAGTGAACTTCCAGGGGCCTACGAGCAGTACTTC.

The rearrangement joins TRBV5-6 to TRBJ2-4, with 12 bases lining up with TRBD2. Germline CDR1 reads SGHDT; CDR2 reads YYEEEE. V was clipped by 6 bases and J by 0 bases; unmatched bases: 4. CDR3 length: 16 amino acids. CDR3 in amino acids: CASTRTSGVAKNIQYF. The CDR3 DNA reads TGTGCCAGCACCCGGACTAGCGGGGTAGCCAAAAACATTCAGTACTTC. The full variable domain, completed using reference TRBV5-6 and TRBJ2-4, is DAGVTQSPTHLIKTRGQQVTLRCSPKSGHDTVSWYQQALGQGPQFIFQYYEEEERQRGNFPDRFSGHQFPNYSSELNVNALLLGDSALYLCASTRTSGVAKNIQYFGAGTRLSVL.

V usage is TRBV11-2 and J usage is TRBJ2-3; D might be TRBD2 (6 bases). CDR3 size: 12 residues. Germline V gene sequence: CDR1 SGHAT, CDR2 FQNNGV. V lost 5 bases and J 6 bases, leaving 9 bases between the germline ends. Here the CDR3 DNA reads TGTGCCAGCAGCCAGAGCGGGGATACGCAGTATTTT. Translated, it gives CASSQSGDTQYF.

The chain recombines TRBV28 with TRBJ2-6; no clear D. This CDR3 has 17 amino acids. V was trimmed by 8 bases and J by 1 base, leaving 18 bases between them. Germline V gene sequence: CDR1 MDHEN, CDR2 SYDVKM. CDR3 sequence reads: CASAAALGVSGANVLTF. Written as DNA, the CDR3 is TGTGCCAGCGCGGCTGCGTTAGGTGTATCTGGGGCCAACGTCCTGACTTTC. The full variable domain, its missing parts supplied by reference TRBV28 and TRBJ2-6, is DVKVTQSSRYLVKRTGEKVFLECVQDMDHENMFWYRQDPGLGLRLIYFSYDVKMKEKGDIPEGYSVSREKKERFSLILESASTNQTSMYLCASAAALGVSGANVLTFGAGSRLTVL.

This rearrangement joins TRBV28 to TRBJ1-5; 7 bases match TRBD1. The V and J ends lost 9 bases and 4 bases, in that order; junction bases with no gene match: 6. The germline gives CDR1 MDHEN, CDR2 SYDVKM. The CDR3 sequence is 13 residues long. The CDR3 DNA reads TGTGCCAGTCTGAAGGGGGCAAATCAGCCCCAGCATTTT. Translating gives CASLKGANQPQHF.

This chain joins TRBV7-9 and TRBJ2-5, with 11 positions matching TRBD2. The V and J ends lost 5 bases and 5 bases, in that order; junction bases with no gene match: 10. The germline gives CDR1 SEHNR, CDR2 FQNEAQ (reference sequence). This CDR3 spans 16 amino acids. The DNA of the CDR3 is TGTGCCAGCAGCCCTAGCGGGGGGACCAGGGAGGAGACCCAGTACTTC. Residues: CASSPSGGTREETQYF.

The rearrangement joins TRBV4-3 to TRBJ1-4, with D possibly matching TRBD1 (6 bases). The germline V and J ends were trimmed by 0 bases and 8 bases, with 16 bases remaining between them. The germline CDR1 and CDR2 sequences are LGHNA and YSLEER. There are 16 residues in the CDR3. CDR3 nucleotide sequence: TGCGCCAGCAGCCAAGATCAGGGGCAGGGCGGGGAAAAACTGTTTTTT. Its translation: CASSQDQGQGGEKLFF.

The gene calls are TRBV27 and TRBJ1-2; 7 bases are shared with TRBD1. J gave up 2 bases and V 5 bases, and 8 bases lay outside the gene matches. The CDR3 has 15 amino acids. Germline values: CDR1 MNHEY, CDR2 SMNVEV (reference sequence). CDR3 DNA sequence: TGTGCCAGCAGTACCGACCAGACAGGGAACTATGGCTACACCTTC. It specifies CASSTDQTGNYGYTF.

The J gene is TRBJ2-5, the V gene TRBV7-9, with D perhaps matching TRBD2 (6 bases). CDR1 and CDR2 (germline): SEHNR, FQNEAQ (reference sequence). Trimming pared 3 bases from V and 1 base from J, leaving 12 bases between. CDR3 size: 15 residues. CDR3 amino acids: CASSLALAAQETQYF. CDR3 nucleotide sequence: TGTGCCAGCAGCTTGGCATTAGCGGCCCAAGAGACCCAGTACTTC.

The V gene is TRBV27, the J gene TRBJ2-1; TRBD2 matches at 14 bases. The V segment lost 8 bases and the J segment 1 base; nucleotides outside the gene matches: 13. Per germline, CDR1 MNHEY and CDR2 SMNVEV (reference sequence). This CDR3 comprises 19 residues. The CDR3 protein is CASGRPGLAGAMSYNEQFF. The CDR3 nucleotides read TGTGCCAGCGGGAGACCGGGACTAGCGGGAGCGATGTCCTACAATGAGCAGTTCTTC.

CDR3 protein: CASSFGVAGVSGELFF. The CDR3 nucleotides read TGTGCCAGCAGTTTTGGGGTAGCGGGAGTTTCTGGGGAGCTGTTTTTT. V is TRBV27 and J is TRBJ2-2; 9 positions match TRBD2. V shed 3 bases, J shed 8 bases, and the junction held 10 bases outside the gene matches. The CDR3 totals 16 residues. CDR1 and CDR2 from the germline V gene are MNHEY and SMNVEV (reference sequence).

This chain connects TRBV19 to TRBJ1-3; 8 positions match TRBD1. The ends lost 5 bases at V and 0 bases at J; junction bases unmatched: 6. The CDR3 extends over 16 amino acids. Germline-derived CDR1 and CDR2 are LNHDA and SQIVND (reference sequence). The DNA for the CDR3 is TGTGCCAGTAGTTTCGACAGGGGTTACTCTGGAAACACCATATATTTT. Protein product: CASSFDRGYSGNTIYF. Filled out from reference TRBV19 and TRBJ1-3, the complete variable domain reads DGGITQSPKYLFRKEGQNVTLSCEQNLNHDAMYWYRQDPGQGLRLIYYSQIVNDFQKGDIAEGYSVSREKKESFPLTVTSAQKNPTAFYLCASSFDRGYSGNTIYFGEGSWLTVV.

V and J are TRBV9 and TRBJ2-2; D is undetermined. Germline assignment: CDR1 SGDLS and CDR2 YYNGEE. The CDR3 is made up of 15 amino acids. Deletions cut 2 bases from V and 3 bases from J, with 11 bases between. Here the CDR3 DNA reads TGTGCCAGCAGCGTCCTGGGCGTTGACACCGGGGAGCTGTTTTTT. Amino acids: CASSVLGVDTGELFF.

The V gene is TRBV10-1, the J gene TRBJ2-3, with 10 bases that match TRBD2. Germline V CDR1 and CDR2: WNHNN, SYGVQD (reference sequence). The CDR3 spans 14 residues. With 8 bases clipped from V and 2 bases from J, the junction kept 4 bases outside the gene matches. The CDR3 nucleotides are TGCGCCAGCTCAGCGGGGGGGCCCACAGATACGCAGTATTTT. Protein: CASSAGGPTDTQYF.

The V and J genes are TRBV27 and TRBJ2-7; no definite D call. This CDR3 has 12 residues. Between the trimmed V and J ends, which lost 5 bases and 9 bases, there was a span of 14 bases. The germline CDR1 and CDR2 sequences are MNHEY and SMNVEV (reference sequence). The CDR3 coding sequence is TGTGCCAGCAGTCCTGGCGGCGTCGGGCAGTACTTC. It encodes CASSPGGVGQYF.

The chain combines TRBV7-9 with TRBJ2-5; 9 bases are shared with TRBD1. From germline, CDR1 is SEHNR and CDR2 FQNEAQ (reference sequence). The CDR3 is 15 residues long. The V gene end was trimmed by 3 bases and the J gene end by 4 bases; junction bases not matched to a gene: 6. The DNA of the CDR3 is TGTGCCAGCAGCTTCTCGGACAGGGGAGGAGAGACCCAGTACTTC. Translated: CASSFSDRGGETQYF.